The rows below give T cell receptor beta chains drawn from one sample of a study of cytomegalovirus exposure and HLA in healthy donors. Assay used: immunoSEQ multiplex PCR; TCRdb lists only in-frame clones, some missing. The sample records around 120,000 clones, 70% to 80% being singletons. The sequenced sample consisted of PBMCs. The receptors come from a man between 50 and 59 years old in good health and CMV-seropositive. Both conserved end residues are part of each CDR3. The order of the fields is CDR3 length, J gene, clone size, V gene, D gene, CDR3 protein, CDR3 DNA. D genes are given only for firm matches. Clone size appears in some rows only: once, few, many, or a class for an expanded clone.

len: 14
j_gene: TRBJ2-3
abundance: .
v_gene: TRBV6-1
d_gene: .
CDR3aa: CASLGTHNTDTQYF
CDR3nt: TGTGCCAGCTTGGGGACACATAACACAGATACGCAGTATTTT

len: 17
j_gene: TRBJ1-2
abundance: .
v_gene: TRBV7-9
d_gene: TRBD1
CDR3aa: CASSQETGGRRGAGYTF
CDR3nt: TGTGCCAGCAGCCAGGAAACAGGGGGTCGGCGGGGAGCTGGCTACACCTTC

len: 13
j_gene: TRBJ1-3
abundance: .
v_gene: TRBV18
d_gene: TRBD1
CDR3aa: CASSPGQGNTIYF
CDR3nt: TGTGCCAGCTCACCGGGACAGGGAAACACCATATATTTT

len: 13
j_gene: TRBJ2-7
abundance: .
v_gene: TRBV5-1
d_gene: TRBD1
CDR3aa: CASSPQGAYEQYF
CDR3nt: TGCGCCAGCAGCCCACAGGGGGCGTACGAGCAGTACTTC

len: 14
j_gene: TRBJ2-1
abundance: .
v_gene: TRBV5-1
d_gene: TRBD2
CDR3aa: CASSGTSGRNEQFF
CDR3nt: TGCGCCAGTAGCGGAACTAGCGGGAGGAATGAGCAGTTCTTC

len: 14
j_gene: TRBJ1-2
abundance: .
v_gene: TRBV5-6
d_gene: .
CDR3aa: CASSFRERPTSYTF
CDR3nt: TGTGCCAGCAGCTTCCGGGAACGACCCACCAGCTACACCTTC

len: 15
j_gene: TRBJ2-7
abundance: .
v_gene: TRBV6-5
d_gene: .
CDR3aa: CASSYLPLGAYEQYF
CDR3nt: TGTGCCAGCAGTTACCTTCCTTTGGGGGCATACGAGCAGTACTTC

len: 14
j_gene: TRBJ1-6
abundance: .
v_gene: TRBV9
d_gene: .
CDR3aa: CASSVQLDNSPLHF
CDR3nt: TGTGCCAGCAGCGTGCAGCTAGATAATTCACCCCTCCACTTT

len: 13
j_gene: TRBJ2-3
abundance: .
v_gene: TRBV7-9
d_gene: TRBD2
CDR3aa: CASSLAGTSGSYF
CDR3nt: TGTGCCAGCAGCTTAGCCGGGACTAGCGGGTCTTATTTT

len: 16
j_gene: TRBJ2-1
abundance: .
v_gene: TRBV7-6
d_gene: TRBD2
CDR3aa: CASSLWASGRPNEQFF
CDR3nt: TGTGCCAGCAGCTTATGGGCTAGCGGGAGACCTAATGAGCAGTTCTTC

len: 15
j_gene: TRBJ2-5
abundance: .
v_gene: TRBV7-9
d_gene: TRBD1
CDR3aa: CASSLEGQGKETQYF
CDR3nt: TGTGCCAGCAGCTTAGAGGGACAGGGGAAAGAGACCCAGTACTTC

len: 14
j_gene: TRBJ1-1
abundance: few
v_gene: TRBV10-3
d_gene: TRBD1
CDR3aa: CAISGPDRGTEAFF
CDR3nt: TGTGCCATCAGTGGTCCGGACAGGGGCACTGAAGCTTTCTTT

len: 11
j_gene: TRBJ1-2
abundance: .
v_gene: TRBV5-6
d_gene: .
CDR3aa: CASSLRGGYTF
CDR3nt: TGTGCCAGCAGCCTCCGGGGAGGCTACACCTTC

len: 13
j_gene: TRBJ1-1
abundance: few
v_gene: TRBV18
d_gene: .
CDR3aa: CASSAQRDREAFF
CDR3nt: TGTGCCAGCTCCGCACAGCGGGACCGTGAAGCTTTCTTT

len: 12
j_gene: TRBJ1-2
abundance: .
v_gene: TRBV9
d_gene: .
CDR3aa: CASSASRGGYTF
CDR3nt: TGTGCCAGCAGCGCGTCTCGGGGTGGCTACACCTTC

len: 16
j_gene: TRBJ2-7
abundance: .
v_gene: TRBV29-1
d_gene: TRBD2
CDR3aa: CSTRHGTSGGAYEQYF
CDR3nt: TGCAGCACCCGACACGGGACTAGCGGGGGGGCTTACGAGCAGTACTTC

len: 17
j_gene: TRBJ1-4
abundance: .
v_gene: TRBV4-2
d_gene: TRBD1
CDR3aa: CASRGGTGGFTNEKLFF
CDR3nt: TGTGCCAGCAGAGGGGGGACAGGGGGATTTACTAATGAAAAACTGTTTTTT

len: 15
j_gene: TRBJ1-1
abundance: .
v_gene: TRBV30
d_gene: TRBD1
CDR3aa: CAWSVRTGDRSEAFF
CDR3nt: TGTGCCTGGAGTGTACGGACAGGGGATCGGTCTGAAGCTTTCTTT

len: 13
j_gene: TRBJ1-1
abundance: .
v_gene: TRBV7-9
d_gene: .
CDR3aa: CASTQDVNTEAFF
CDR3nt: TGTGCCAGCACCCAGGATGTCAACACTGAAGCTTTCTTT

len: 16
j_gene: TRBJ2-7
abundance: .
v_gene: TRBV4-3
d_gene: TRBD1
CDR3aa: CASSQVIGQGFYEQYF
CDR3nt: TGCGCCAGCAGCCAAGTCATCGGACAGGGTTTCTACGAGCAGTACTTC

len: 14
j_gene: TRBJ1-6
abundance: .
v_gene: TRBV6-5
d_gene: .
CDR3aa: CASRQLSYNSPLHF
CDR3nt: TGTGCCAGCAGACAGCTCTCCTATAATTCACCCCTCCACTTT

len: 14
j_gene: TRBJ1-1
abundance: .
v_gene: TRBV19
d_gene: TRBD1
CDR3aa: CASSIGQGGTEAFF
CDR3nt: TGTGCCAGTAGTATCGGACAGGGAGGCACTGAAGCTTTCTTT

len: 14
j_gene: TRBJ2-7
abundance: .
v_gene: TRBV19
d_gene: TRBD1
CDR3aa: CASSILDRADEQYF
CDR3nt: TGTGCCAGTAGTATCCTCGACAGGGCAGACGAGCAGTACTTC

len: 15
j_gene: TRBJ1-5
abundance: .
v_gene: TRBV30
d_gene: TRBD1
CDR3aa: CAWSVRDREGQPQHF
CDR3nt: TGTGCCTGGAGTGTACGGGACAGGGAGGGTCAGCCCCAGCATTTT

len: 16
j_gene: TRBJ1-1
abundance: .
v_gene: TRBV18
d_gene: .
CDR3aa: CASSPSLGVGNTEAFF
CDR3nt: TGTGCCAGCTCACCATCTCTAGGGGTAGGGAACACTGAAGCTTTCTTT

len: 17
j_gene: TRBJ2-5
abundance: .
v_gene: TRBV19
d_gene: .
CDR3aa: CASSNVFRGAIKETQYF
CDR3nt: TGTGCCAGTAGTAACGTCTTCCGGGGGGCAATAAAAGAGACCCAGTACTTC

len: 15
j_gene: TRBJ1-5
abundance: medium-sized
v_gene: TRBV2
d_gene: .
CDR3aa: CASRGGIHGNQPQHF
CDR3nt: TGTGCCAGCAGGGGGGGGATTCATGGCAATCAGCCCCAGCATTTT

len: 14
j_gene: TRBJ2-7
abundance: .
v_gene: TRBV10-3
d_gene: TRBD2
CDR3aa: CAISEGRGAYEQYF
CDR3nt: TGTGCCATCAGTGAAGGGAGGGGCGCTTACGAGCAGTACTTC

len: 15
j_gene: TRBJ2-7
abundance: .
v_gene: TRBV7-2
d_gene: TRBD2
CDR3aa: CASSTSGSRAYEQYF
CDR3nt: TGTGCCAGCAGCACTAGCGGGAGTAGGGCCTACGAGCAGTACTTC

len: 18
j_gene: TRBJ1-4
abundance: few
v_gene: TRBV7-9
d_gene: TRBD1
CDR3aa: CASSLSRGLSSTNEKLFF
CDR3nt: TGTGCCAGCAGCCTATCCAGGGGGCTCTCTTCAACTAATGAAAAACTGTTTTTT

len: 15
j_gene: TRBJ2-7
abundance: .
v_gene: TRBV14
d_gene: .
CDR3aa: CASSPQGLPLGEQYF
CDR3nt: TGTGCCAGCAGCCCCCAGGGTCTACCCTTAGGCGAGCAGTACTTC

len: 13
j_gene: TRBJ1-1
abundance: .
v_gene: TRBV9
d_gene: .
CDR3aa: CASSTGFGTEAFF
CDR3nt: TGTGCCAGCAGCACCGGTTTTGGCACTGAAGCTTTCTTT

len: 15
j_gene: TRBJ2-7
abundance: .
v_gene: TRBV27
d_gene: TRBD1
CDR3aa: CASSRRTGAFSEQYF
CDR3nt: TGTGCCAGCAGCAGGAGGACAGGGGCTTTTAGCGAGCAGTACTTC

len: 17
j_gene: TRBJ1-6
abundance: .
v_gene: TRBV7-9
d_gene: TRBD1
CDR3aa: CASSIGDRGFYNSPLHF
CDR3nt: TGTGCCAGCAGCATAGGGGACAGGGGCTTCTATAATTCACCCCTCCACTTT

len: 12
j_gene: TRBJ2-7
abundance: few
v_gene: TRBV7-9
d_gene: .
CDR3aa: CASSLTGYEQYF
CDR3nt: TGTGCCAGCAGCTTAACAGGGTACGAGCAGTACTTC

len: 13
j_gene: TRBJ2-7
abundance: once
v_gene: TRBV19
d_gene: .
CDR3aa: CASSPLGSGFLYF
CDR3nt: TGTGCCAGTAGCCCCCTAGGGAGCGGGTTTTTGTACTTC

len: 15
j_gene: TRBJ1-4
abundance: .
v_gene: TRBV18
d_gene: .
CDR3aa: CASSPRTRGNEKLFF
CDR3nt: TGTGCCAGCTCACCACGGACAAGGGGGAATGAAAAACTGTTTTTT

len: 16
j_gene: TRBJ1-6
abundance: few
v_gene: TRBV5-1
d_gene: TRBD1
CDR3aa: CASSGPNTGANSPLHF
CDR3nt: TGCGCCAGCAGCGGTCCCAATACAGGGGCTAATTCACCCCTCCACTTT

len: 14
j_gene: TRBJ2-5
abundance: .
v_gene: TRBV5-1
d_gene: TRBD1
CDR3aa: CASMPGDREETQYF
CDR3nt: TGCGCCAGCATGCCCGGGGACAGGGAGGAGACCCAGTACTTC

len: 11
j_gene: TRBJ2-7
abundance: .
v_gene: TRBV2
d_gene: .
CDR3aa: CASTYRVEQYF
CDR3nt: TGTGCCAGCACATACAGGGTCGAGCAGTACTTC